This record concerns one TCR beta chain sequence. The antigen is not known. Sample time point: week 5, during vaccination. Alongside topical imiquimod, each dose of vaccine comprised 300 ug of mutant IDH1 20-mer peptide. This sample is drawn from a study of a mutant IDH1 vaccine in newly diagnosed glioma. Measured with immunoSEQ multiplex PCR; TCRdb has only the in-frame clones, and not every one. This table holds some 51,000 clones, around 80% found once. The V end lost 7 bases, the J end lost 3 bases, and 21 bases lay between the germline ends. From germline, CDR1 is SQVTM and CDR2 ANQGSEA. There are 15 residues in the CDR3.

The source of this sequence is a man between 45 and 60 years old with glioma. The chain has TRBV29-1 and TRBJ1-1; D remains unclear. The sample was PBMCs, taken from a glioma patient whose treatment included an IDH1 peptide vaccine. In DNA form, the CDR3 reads TGCAGCGCCCGCGAAATGAGGATCATCGACACTGAAGCTTTCTTT. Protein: CSAREMRIIDTEAFF.